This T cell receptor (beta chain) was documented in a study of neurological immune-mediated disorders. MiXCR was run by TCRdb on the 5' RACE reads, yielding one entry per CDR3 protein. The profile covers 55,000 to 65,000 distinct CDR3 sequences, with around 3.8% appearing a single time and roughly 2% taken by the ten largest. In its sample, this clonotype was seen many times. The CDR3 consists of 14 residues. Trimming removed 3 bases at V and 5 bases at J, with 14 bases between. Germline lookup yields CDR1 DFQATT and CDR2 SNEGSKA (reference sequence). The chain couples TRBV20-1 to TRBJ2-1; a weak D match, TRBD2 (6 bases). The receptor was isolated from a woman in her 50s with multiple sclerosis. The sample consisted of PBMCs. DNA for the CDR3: TGCAGTGCTAGCTACGGGAGCACCCACAATGAGCAGTTCTTC. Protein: CSASYGSTHNEQFF.